The 28 T cell receptor beta chains below all came from one sample that was sequenced in a study of blood T cell repertoires in COVID-19. TCRdb keeps only in-frame clones here, not all; method: immunoSEQ multiplex PCR. Of about 190,000 clones listed, roughly nine tenths were seen once; the top ten hold less than 1.5%. The material sequenced was peripheral blood. The receptors originated from a man younger than 40 with acute or convalescent COVID-19.

This sequence joins TRBV5-8 and TRBJ1-5; D might be TRBD1 (5 bases). The germline V gene has CDR1 SGHTS and CDR2 YDEGEE. The CDR3 has 17 residues. V lost 4 bases, J lost 0 bases, and 17 bases lay in between. CDR3 sequence reads: CASSPAGQIYSNQPQHF. In DNA form, the CDR3 reads TGTGCCAGCAGCCCAGCAGGGCAGATTTATAGCAATCAGCCCCAGCATTTT.

This clone turned up a few times. This sequence joins TRBV5-1 and TRBJ1-2, with 7 bases fitting TRBD1. The CDR3 contains 16 residues. Germline-derived CDR1 and CDR2 are SGHRS and YFSETQ. Trimming cost V 5 bases and J 1 base; bases outside gene matches: 11. CDR3: CASSTTPGTVNYGYTF. The CDR3 DNA sequence: TGCGCCAGCAGTACAACCCCCGGGACAGTTAACTATGGCTACACCTTC. Variable domain in full (rest from reference TRBV5-1 and TRBJ1-2): KAGVTQTPRYLIKTRGQQVTLSCSPISGHRSVSWYQQTPGQGLQFLFEYFSETQRNKGNFPGRFSGRQFSNSRSEMNVSTLELGDSALYLCASSTTPGTVNYGYTFGSGTRLTVV.

The rearrangement joins TRBV5-1 to TRBJ1-6, with TRBD1 matching over 7 bases. The CDR3 has 14 residues. Germline V gene sequence: CDR1 SGHRS, CDR2 YFSETQ. J was trimmed by 9 bases and V by 5 bases; bases with no gene match: 8. The CDR3: CASRPQGVSSPLHF. CDR3 DNA sequence: TGCGCCAGCAGGCCCCAGGGGGTGAGTTCACCCCTCCACTTT.

This rearrangement joins TRBV7-9 to TRBJ2-7, with 8 bases lining up with TRBD1. Germline loops: CDR1 SEHNR, CDR2 FQNEAQ (reference sequence). The junction had 10 bases not matched to a gene; V was cut back by 3 bases and J by 9 bases. This CDR3 is 14 amino acids long. The CDR3 coding sequence is TGTGCCAGCAGCTTTACCGGGACAGGCGGCGGGCAGTACTTC. Encoded protein: CASSFTGTGGGQYF.

In DNA, the CDR3 is TGTGCCAGCAGCTTAGTTCTAGGGAGCTCCTACAATGAGCAGTTCTTC. Translated: CASSLVLGSSYNEQFF. The gene calls are TRBV11-2 and TRBJ2-1, with a tentative D call TRBD2 (5 bases). The CDR3 spans 16 residues. Looked up from germline, CDR1 is SGHAT and CDR2 is FQNNGV. The germline V and J ends were trimmed by 1 base and 0 bases, with 10 bases remaining between them.

This clone has just one count. This chain links TRBV11-2 with TRBJ1-2, with TRBD1 identical over 7 bases. The trim removed 5 bases at V and 9 bases at J, leaving 9 bases unmatched. Germline assignment: CDR1 SGHAT and CDR2 FQNNGV. This CDR3 is built from 13 residues. This CDR3 reads CASSLTGEQSYTF. Here the CDR3 DNA reads TGTGCCAGCAGCCTTACAGGGGAACAAAGCTACACCTTC.

This rearrangement joins TRBV28 to TRBJ2-3, with D perhaps TRBD1 (5 bases). The V and J ends lost 4 bases and 9 bases respectively, with 23 bases between them. The CDR3 covers 16 residues. Germline V CDR1 and CDR2: MDHEN, SYDVKM. The DNA of the CDR3 is TGTGCCAGCAGTTCTCCCGACAGTCCCCTGGCGGTCACGCAGTATTTT. This codes for CASSSPDSPLAVTQYF.

V and J are TRBV28 and TRBJ1-4, with D perhaps matching TRBD1 (5 bases). CDR1 MDHEN and CDR2 SYDVKM come from the germline V gene. The CDR3 spans 17 residues. Trimming took off 6 bases at V and 3 bases at J, with 20 bases between the two ends. For the CDR3, the DNA is TGTGCCAGCAGAGGCCAGGGACTAAAAGGAGCTAATGAAAAACTGTTTTTT. Encoded protein: CASRGQGLKGANEKLFF.

In this sample, this clone turned up once. The chain uses TRBV2 and TRBJ1-5; no firm D call. CDR3 length: 15 residues. Germline CDR1 SNHLY, CDR2 FYNNEI. V shed 8 bases and J shed 0 bases, with 14 bases lying between them. The CDR3 coding sequence is TGTGCCAGCCTCCGCAACCTAAATAGCAATCAGCCCCAGCATTTT. This encodes CASLRNLNSNQPQHF.

The chain couples TRBV28 to TRBJ1-2; TRBD1 aligns across 8 bases. With 6 bases clipped from V and 7 bases from J, the junction kept 13 bases outside the gene matches. The CDR3 spans 15 residues. Germline V gene sequence: CDR1 MDHEN, CDR2 SYDVKM. The CDR3 bases are TGTGCCAGCAGATACCCCCTCGACAGGGGCGTTGGCTACACCTTC. Protein product: CASRYPLDRGVGYTF.

The chain links TRBV5-1 to TRBJ2-2; the match to TRBD1 covers 10 bases. Germline CDR1 SGHRS, CDR2 YFSETQ. CDR3 length equals 15 residues. The trim removed 4 bases at V and 2 bases at J, leaving 2 bases unmatched. The CDR3 DNA sequence: TGCGCCAGCAGCAGGACAGGGGGAAACACCGGGGAGCTGTTTTTT. Protein: CASSRTGGNTGELFF.

The rearrangement joins TRBV12-3 or TRBV12-4 to TRBJ1-5; possibly TRBD1 for D (6 bases). V shed 3 bases and J shed 7 bases, with 10 bases lying between them. This CDR3 spans 13 amino acids. Here the CDR3 DNA reads TGTGCCAGCAGTTTTCGGGGGGCGCAGCCCCAGCATTTT. Translation: CASSFRGAQPQHF.

This chain links TRBV7-6 with TRBJ1-2; the D gene is possibly TRBD1 (5 bases). This CDR3 is 13 amino acids long. Germline CDR1 is SGHVS and CDR2 is FNYEAQ. V was cut by 2 bases and J by 8 bases, with 12 bases left in between. CDR3 in DNA: TGTGCCAGCAGCTTAACTACAGGATTAGGCTACACCTTC. This codes for CASSLTTGLGYTF.

The V gene is TRBV12-3 or TRBV12-4, the J gene TRBJ1-4; D uncertain. This CDR3 has 13 amino acids. Trimming pared 8 bases from V and 7 bases from J, leaving 14 bases between. The CDR3 DNA is TGTGCCAGCCGGGCCCGGGAGAGTGAAAAACTGTTTTTT. Translating it yields CASRARESEKLFF.

The chain couples TRBV9 to TRBJ1-3; no reliable D call. The CDR3 contains 14 residues. The germline CDR1 and CDR2 sequences are SGDLS and YYNGEE. V dropped 3 bases and J dropped 0 bases, with 7 bases sitting between them. The CDR3 is CASSGHSSGNTIYF. The CDR3 DNA follows: TGTGCCAGCAGCGGCCATAGCTCTGGAAACACCATATATTTT. Variable domain in full (rest from reference TRBV9 and TRBJ1-3): DSGVTQTPKHLITATGQRVTLRCSPRSGDLSVYWYQQSLDQGLQFLIQYYNGEERAKGNILERFSAQQFPDLHSELNLSSLELGDSALYFCASSGHSSGNTIYFGEGSWLTVV.

The chain uses TRBV11-2 and TRBJ2-5; 10 bases line up with TRBD2. The V segment lost 5 bases and the J segment 2 bases; nucleotides outside the gene matches: 5. Per germline, CDR1 SGHAT and CDR2 FQNNGV. The CDR3 sequence is 15 residues long. The CDR3 loop reads CASSHTSGEQETQYF. CDR3 coding DNA: TGTGCCAGCAGCCATACTAGCGGGGAACAAGAGACCCAGTACTTC.

The V call is TRBV9, the J call TRBJ2-7, with 9 bases matching TRBD2. Germline-derived CDR1 and CDR2 are SGDLS and YYNGEE. The ends lost 4 bases at V and 3 bases at J; junction bases unmatched: 8. The CDR3 covers 15 residues. CDR3 sequence reads: CASSPTSGPIYEQYF. The DNA for the CDR3 is TGTGCCAGCAGCCCCACTAGCGGGCCTATCTACGAGCAGTACTTC. The variable domain in full, completed from reference TRBV9 and TRBJ2-7, reads DSGVTQTPKHLITATGQRVTLRCSPRSGDLSVYWYQQSLDQGLQFLIQYYNGEERAKGNILERFSAQQFPDLHSELNLSSLELGDSALYFCASSPTSGPIYEQYFGPGTRLTVT.

CDR3 bases: TGTGCCAGCAGCCAAAGACAGGGACTAGCGGGACCCTCCTACGAGCAGTACTTC. It codes for CASSQRQGLAGPSYEQYF. The chain employs TRBV14 and TRBJ2-7, with 13 bases aligning to TRBD2. Germline V CDR1 and CDR2: SGHDN, FVKESK. The CDR3 is 18 amino acids. V lost 2 bases to trimming and J lost 0 bases; unmatched junction nucleotides: 7.

V and J are TRBV6-6 and TRBJ1-2; TRBD1 aligns across 8 bases. Germline lookup yields CDR1 MNHNY and CDR2 SVGAGI (reference sequence). CDR3 length: 14 residues. The V gene end was trimmed by 5 bases and the J gene end by 8 bases; junction bases not matched to a gene: 10. The CDR3, as DNA: TGTGCCAGCAGTGCGGACAGGGTTTCTAGAGGCTACACCTTC. Protein: CASSADRVSRGYTF.

The V gene is TRBV19, the J gene TRBJ1-5; 10 bases map to TRBD1. CDR1 and CDR2 (germline): LNHDA, SQIVND (reference sequence). This CDR3 is built from 16 residues. V gave up 5 bases and J gave up 1 base; unmatched junction bases: 5. DNA for the CDR3: TGTGCCAGTAGTCCGCGACAGGGGGCGAGCAATCAGCCCCAGCATTTT. As protein: CASSPRQGASNQPQHF.

The rearrangement uses TRBV7-9 and TRBJ1-1; tentative D call: TRBD1 (5 bases). From germline, CDR1 is SEHNR and CDR2 FQNEAQ (reference sequence). The CDR3 covers 13 residues. Deletions cut 10 bases from V and 5 bases from J, with 17 bases between. In DNA form, the CDR3 reads TGTGCCATCCCACTTCGTGGGGGGACTGAAGCTTTCTTT. This encodes CAIPLRGGTEAFF.

V usage is TRBV29-1 and J usage is TRBJ2-7; 7 bases are a match to TRBD2. V lost 4 bases, J lost 3 bases, and 12 bases stayed unmatched. Looked up from germline, CDR1 is SQVTM and CDR2 is ANQGSEA. The CDR3 has 15 amino acids. In nucleotides, the CDR3 is TGCAGCGTTGGGCTTTTGCGCGGGAGTCTCTACGAGCAGTACTTC. It is translated as CSVGLLRGSLYEQYF.

The V and J genes are TRBV27 and TRBJ1-4, with D hard to call. The V end was cut by 2 bases, the J end by 10 bases, with 14 bases between. CDR3 length: 14 amino acids. CDR1 and CDR2 from the germline V gene are MNHEY and SMNVEV (reference sequence). Here the CDR3 DNA reads TGTGCCAGCAGTTTAGAGGGCCCGTCGGCAAAACTGTTTTTT. Translated, it gives CASSLEGPSAKLFF.

The chain joins TRBV3-1 (or the pseudogene TRBV3-2) to TRBJ2-7, with TRBD2 as a possible D gene (5 bases). This CDR3 has 13 amino acids. Germline loops: CDR1 LGHDT, CDR2 YNNKEL (reference sequence). The V end was cut by 4 bases, the J end by 3 bases, with 10 bases between. CDR3 loop: CASSRGQLYEQYF. DNA of the CDR3: TGTGCCAGCAGCCGCGGGCAACTCTACGAGCAGTACTTC.

V usage is TRBV11-3 and J usage is TRBJ2-7; D not certain. Trimming stripped 0 bases from V and 4 bases from J, with 7 bases between. This CDR3 has 13 amino acids. The germline V gene encodes CDR1 SGHNT and CDR2 YENEEA. CDR3 sequence: CASSLEARYEQYF. In DNA form, the CDR3 reads TGTGCCAGCAGCTTAGAGGCGAGGTACGAGCAGTACTTC.

This chain links TRBV7-9 with TRBJ1-6; D perhaps matches TRBD1 (6 bases). V was pared by 7 bases and J by 6 bases, with 19 bases between. Germline V CDR1 and CDR2: SEHNR, FQNEAQ (reference sequence). This CDR3 spans 16 amino acids. This CDR3 reads CASTNKGGAPNSPLHF. The CDR3 DNA sequence: TGTGCCAGCACAAACAAAGGGGGGGCGCCTAATTCACCCCTCCACTTT.

This clone occurred once. This chain links TRBV29-1 with TRBJ1-1, with TRBD1 as a possible D gene (5 bases). With 3 bases removed from V and 9 bases from J, the gap between germline ends came to 17 bases. The CDR3 runs 13 residues. CDR1 SQVTM and CDR2 ANQGSEA come from the germline V gene. In DNA form, the CDR3 reads TGCAGCGTTGACGTGTTGGGACTCTCCAAAGCTTTCTTT. Translating gives CSVDVLGLSKAFF.

V is TRBV4-1 and J is TRBJ2-1, with D possibly being TRBD2 (7 bases). Germline V gives CDR1 MGHRA, CDR2 YSYEKL. This CDR3 has 15 residues. The germline V and J ends were trimmed by 1 base and 7 bases, with 14 bases remaining between them. CDR3 coding DNA: TGCGCCAGCAGCCAAGGGCGGGAGAGGGGGAATGAGCAGTTCTTC. This gives the protein CASSQGRERGNEQFF.